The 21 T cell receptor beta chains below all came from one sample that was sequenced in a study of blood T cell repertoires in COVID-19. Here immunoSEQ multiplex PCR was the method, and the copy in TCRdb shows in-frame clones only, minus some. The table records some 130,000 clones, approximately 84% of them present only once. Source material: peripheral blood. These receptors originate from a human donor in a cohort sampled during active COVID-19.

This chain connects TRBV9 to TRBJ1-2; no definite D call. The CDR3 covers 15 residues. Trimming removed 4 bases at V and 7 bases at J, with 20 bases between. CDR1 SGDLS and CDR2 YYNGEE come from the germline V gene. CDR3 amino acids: CASSPSPSMSAGYTF. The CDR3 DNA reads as TGTGCCAGCAGCCCCTCCCCGAGTATGTCTGCTGGCTACACCTTC.

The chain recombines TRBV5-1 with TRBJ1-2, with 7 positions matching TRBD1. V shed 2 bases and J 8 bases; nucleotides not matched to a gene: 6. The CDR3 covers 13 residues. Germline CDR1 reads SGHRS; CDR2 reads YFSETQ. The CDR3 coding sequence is TGCGCCAGCAGCTTAGGGACAGCCGTCGGCTACACCTTC. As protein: CASSLGTAVGYTF.

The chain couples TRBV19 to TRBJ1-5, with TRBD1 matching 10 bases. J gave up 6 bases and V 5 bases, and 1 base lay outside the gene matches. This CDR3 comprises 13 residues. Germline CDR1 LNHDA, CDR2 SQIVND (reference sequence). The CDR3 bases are TGTGCCAGTAGTGGGACAGGGGTTCAGCCCCAGCATTTT. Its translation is CASSGTGVQPQHF.

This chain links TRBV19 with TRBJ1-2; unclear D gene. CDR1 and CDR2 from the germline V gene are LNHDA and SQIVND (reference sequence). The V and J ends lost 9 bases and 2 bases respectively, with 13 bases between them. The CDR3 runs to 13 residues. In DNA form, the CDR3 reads TGTGCCAGCGCGCGTCAAGTGAACTATGGCTACACCTTC. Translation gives CASARQVNYGYTF.

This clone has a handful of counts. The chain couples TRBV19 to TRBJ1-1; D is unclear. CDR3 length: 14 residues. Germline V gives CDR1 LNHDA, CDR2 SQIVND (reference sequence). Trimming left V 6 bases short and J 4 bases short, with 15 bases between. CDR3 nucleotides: TGTGCCAGTAGGCCCGGAGGGAGGACCACTGAAGCTTTCTTT. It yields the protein CASRPGGRTTEAFF.

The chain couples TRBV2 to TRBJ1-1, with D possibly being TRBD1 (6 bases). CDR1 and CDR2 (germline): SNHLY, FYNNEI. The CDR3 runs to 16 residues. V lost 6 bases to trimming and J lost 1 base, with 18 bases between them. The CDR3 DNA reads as TGTGCCAGCAGGGTCTCCTTACAGGGTGCGAACACTGAAGCTTTCTTT. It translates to CASRVSLQGANTEAFF.

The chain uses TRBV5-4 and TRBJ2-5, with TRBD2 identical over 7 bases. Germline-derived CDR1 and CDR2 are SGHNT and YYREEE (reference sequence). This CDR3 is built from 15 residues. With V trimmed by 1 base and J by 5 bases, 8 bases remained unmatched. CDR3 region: CASSLIRAGEETQYF. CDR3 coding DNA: TGTGCCAGCAGCTTGATCAGGGCGGGAGAGGAGACCCAGTACTTC.

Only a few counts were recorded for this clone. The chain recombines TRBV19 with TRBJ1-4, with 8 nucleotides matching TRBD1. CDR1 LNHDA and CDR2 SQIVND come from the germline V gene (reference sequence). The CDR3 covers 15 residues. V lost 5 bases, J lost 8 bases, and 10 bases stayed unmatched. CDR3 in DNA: TGTGCCAGTAGTCCCGGGGACAGGATAGTCGAAAAACTGTTTTTT. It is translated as CASSPGDRIVEKLFF.

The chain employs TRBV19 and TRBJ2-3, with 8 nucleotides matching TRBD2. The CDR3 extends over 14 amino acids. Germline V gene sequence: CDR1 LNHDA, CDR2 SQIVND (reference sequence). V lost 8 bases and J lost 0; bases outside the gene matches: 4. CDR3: CASDPSGSTDTQYF. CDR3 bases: TGTGCCAGTGACCCTAGCGGGAGCACAGATACGCAGTATTTT.

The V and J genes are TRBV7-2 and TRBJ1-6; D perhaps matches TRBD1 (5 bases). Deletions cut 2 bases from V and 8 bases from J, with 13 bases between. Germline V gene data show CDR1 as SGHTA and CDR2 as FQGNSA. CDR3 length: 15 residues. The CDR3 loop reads CASSLNGGLDSPLHF. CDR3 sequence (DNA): TGTGCCAGCAGCTTAAACGGGGGGTTGGATTCACCCCTCCACTTT.

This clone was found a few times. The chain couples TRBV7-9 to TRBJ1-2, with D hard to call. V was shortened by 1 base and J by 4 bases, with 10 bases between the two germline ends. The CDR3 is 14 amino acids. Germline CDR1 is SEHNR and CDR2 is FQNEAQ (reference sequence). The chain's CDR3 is CASSLGLGGYGYTF. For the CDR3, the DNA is TGTGCCAGCAGCTTAGGTCTAGGTGGCTATGGCTACACCTTC.

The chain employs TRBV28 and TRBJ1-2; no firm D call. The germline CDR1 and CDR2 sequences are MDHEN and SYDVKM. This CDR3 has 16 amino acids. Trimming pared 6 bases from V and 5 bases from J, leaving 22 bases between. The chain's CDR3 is CASSEGSAAAGYGYTF. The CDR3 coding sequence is TGTGCCAGCAGCGAGGGCTCGGCAGCAGCGGGTTATGGCTACACCTTC.

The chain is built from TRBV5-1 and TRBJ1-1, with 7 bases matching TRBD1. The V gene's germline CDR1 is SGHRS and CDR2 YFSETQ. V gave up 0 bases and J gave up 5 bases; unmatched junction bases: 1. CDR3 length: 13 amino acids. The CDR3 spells CASSLEQGTEAFF. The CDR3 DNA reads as TGCGCCAGCAGCTTGGAACAGGGGACTGAAGCTTTCTTT.

The CDR3 DNA sequence: TGTGCCACAGGTCGCGAGACTGAAGCTTTCTTT. Residues: CATGRETEAFF. The chain couples TRBV2 to TRBJ1-1, with unresolved D. The CDR3 is 11 residues long. Germline loops: CDR1 SNHLY, CDR2 FYNNEI. Deletions cut 10 bases from V and 5 bases from J, with 11 bases between.

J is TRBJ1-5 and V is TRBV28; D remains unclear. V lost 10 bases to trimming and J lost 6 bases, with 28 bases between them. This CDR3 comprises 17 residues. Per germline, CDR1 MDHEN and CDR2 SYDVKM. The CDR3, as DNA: TGTGCCATCCAGCGTTGGTCAGGCGCCGGAGGAGGTCAGCCCCAGCATTTT. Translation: CAIQRWSGAGGGQPQHF.

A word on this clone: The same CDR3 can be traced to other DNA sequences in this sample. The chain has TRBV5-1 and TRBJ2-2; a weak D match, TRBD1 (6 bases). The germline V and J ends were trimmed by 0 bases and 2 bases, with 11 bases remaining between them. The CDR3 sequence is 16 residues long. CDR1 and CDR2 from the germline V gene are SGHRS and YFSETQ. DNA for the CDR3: TGCGCCAGCAGCTTGGCGGGGACAACAAACACCGGGGAGCTGTTTTTT. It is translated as CASSLAGTTNTGELFF.

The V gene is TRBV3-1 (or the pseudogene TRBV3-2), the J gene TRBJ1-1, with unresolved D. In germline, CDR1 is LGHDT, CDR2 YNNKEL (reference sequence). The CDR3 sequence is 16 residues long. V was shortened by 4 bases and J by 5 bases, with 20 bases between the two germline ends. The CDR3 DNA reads TGTGCCAGCAGCCTTACCGGGCGGGGAGGTGAGACTGAAGCTTTCTTT. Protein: CASSLTGRGGETEAFF.

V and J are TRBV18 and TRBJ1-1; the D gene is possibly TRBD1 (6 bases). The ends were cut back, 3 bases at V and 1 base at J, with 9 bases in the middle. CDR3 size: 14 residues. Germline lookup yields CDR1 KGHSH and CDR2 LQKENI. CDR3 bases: TGTGCCAGCTCACCCGGACAGCCGAACACTGAAGCTTTCTTT. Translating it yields CASSPGQPNTEAFF. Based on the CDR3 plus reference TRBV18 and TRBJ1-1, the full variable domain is NAGVMQNPRHLVRRRGQEARLRCSPMKGHSHVYWYRQLPEEGLKFMVYLQKENIIDESGMPKERFSAEFPKEGPSILRIQQVVRGDSAAYFCASSPGQPNTEAFFGQGTRLTVV.

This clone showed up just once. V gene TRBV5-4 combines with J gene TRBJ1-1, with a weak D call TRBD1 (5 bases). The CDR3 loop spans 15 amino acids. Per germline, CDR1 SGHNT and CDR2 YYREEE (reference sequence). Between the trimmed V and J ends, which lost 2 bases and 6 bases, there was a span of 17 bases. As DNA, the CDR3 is TGTGCCAGCAGCTTCCCTACCCCTGGGGCAGCTGAAGCTTTCTTT. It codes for CASSFPTPGAAEAFF.

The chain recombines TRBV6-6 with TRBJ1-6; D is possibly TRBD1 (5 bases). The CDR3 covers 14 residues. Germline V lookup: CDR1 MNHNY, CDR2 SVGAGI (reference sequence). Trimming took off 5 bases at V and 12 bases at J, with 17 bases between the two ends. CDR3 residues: CASSRDRQSQPLHF. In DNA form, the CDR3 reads TGTGCCAGCAGTCGGGACCGACAGTCCCAACCCCTCCACTTT.

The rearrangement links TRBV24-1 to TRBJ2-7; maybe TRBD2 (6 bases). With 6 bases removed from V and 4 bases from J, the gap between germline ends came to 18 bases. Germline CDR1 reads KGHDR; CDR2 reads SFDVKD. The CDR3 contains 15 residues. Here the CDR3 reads CATSTLWGEPYEQYV. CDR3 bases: TGTGCCACCAGTACCCTTTGGGGGGAGCCTTACGAGCAGTACGTC.